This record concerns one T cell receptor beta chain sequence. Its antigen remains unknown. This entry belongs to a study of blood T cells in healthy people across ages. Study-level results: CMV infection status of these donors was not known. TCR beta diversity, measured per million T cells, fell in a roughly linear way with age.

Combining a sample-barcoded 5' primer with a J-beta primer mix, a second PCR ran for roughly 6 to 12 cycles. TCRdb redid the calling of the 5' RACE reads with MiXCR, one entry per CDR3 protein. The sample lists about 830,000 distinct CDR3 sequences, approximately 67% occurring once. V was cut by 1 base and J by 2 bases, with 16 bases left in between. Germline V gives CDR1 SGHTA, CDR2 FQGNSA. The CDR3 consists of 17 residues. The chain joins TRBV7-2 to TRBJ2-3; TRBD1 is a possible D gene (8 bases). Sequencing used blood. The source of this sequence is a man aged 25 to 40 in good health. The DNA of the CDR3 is TGTGCCAGCAGCTTAGAGCGGACAGGGAGGGACACAGATACGCAGTATTTT. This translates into CASSLERTGRDTDTQYF.